The 15 T cell receptor beta chains presented below share a single source sample, sequenced in a study of glioma-infiltrating T cells after dendritic cell vaccination listed by TCRdb under 2016. Library preparation employed the immunoSEQ multiplex PCR assay. The source is immuneACCESS, and TCRdb retained only in-frame sequences with V and J called. Part of the clones is not carried over; for the studies checked, unresolved V genes explain less than half of this, and the remainder is unexplained. In all, the sample holds tens of thousands of clones, and 80% to 85% of those were seen once. The ten biggest clones cover 6.8% of the sample. The time point label of this sample denotes: after dendritic cell vaccination, including at tumor progression/relapse. This specimen consisted of blood, obtained after dendritic cell vaccination. These receptors all stem from a human donor with glioblastoma.

The rearrangement links TRBV5-4 to TRBJ2-7, with TRBD1 identical over 8 bases. Germline V lookup: CDR1 SGHNT, CDR2 YYREEE (reference sequence). The CDR3 length is 15 residues. V shed 5 bases and J 0 bases; nucleotides not matched to a gene: 7. The CDR3 loop reads CASSWGTGSSYEQYF. CDR3 DNA sequence: TGTGCCAGCAGTTGGGGGACAGGCAGCTCCTACGAGCAGTACTTC.

The V gene is TRBV2, the J gene TRBJ2-3; 7 bases align to TRBD2. The germline gives CDR1 SNHLY, CDR2 FYNNEI. This CDR3 is built from 14 residues. Trimming removed 4 bases from V and 5 bases from J; junction bases left unmatched: 6. The CDR3 here is CASSAIIAGDTQYF. The CDR3 bases are TGTGCCAGCAGTGCTATAATAGCGGGAGATACGCAGTATTTT.

J is TRBJ1-4 and V is TRBV5-1, with D possibly being TRBD1 (5 bases). Germline V gene lookup returns CDR1 SGHRS and CDR2 YFSETQ. Deletions cut 6 bases from V and 0 bases from J, with 9 bases between. The CDR3 sequence is 14 residues long. This CDR3 is CASTGAATNEKLFF. The CDR3, as DNA: TGCGCCAGCACTGGGGCAGCAACTAATGAAAAACTGTTTTTT.

CDR3 protein: CASSPSGAQRAFF. The CDR3 region has the DNA TGTGCCAGCAGCCCCAGCGGGGCACAGCGCGCTTTCTTT. The V gene is TRBV14, the J gene TRBJ1-1; perhaps TRBD1 as D (5 bases). The CDR3 sequence is 13 residues long. Germline CDR1 and CDR2: SGHDN and FVKESK. V was shortened by 4 bases and J by 11 bases, with 17 bases between the two germline ends.

The chain combines TRBV11-1 with TRBJ1-1; D is uncertain. The CDR3 sequence is 15 residues long. The V end was cut by 4 bases, the J end by 5 bases, with 17 bases between. The germline gives CDR1 SGHAT, CDR2 FQDESV (reference sequence). CDR3 nucleotide sequence: TGTGCCAGCAGCTATGCAAGGATGGAGCTAACTGAAGCTTTCTTT. Its translation: CASSYARMELTEAFF.

The chain links TRBV11-2 to TRBJ1-3; D remains ambiguous. Between the trimmed V and J ends, which lost 5 bases and 3 bases, there was a span of 14 bases. This CDR3 has 15 residues. Per the germline V gene, CDR1 is SGHAT and CDR2 is FQNNGV. The DNA for the CDR3 is TGTGCCAGCAGCACTAGGGATCCTTATGGAAACACCATATATTTT. Translation gives CASSTRDPYGNTIYF.

DNA for the CDR3: TGTGCCAGCAGCTTGGGACAGGGGGCGGCTGGGGCCAACGTCCTGACTTTC. It yields the protein CASSLGQGAAGANVLTF. V gene TRBV5-4 combines with J gene TRBJ2-6, with 10 bases lining up with TRBD1. Germline V gene lookup returns CDR1 SGHNT and CDR2 YYREEE (reference sequence). This CDR3 spans 17 amino acids. V shed 0 bases and J 2 bases; nucleotides not matched to a gene: 2.

The chain employs TRBV19 and TRBJ2-1; D gene unclear. The length of the CDR3 is 11 residues. Trimming took off 6 bases at V and 8 bases at J, with 8 bases between the two ends. Germline V gene lookup returns CDR1 LNHDA and CDR2 SQIVND (reference sequence). The CDR3 here is CASSARYEQFF. In DNA form, the CDR3 reads TGTGCCAGTAGCGCTAGGTATGAGCAGTTCTTC.

The chain couples TRBV6-1 to TRBJ1-1; maybe TRBD1 (6 bases). Trimming pared 6 bases from V and 5 bases from J, leaving 16 bases between. CDR1 is MNHNS, CDR2 SASEGT, per germline. The CDR3 totals 14 residues. Here the CDR3 reads CASSAKSQGTEAFF. The CDR3 region has the DNA TGTGCCAGCAGCGCAAAATCGCAGGGGACTGAAGCTTTCTTT.

The J gene is TRBJ2-1, the V gene TRBV6-6; 9 bases line up with TRBD2. This CDR3 is 15 amino acids long. Trimming at V came to 7 bases and at J to 8 bases, leaving 12 bases not matched to a gene. Germline V gives CDR1 MNHNY, CDR2 SVGAGI (reference sequence). The CDR3: CASTFAGGPIDEQFF. For the CDR3, the DNA is TGTGCCAGCACCTTTGCGGGGGGGCCTATCGATGAGCAGTTCTTC.

This sequence joins TRBV2 and TRBJ1-1, with D perhaps TRBD1 (5 bases). V was clipped by 8 bases and J by 3 bases, with 16 bases between them. Germline V gene sequence: CDR1 SNHLY, CDR2 FYNNEI. The CDR3 runs 14 residues. Here the CDR3 DNA reads TGTGCCAGCGGAAGACAGATGGTAGACACTGAAGCTTTCTTT. It codes for CASGRQMVDTEAFF.

This sequence joins TRBV7-3 and TRBJ2-2; perhaps TRBD2 as D (5 bases). The germline gives CDR1 SGHTA, CDR2 FQGTGA. The CDR3 contains 17 residues. Trimming pared 0 bases from V and 3 bases from J, leaving 14 bases between. This CDR3 is CASSLTLRTPYTGELFF. The CDR3 DNA reads as TGTGCCAGCAGCTTAACGCTTCGGACTCCCTACACCGGGGAGCTGTTTTTT. Drawing the rest from reference TRBV7-3 and TRBJ2-2, the complete variable domain is GAGVSQTPSNKVTEKGKYVELRCDPISGHTALYWYRQSLGQGPEFLIYFQGTGAADDSGLPNDRFFAVRPEGSVSTLKIQRTERGDSAVYLCASSLTLRTPYTGELFFGEGSRLTVL.

The chain recombines TRBV4-1 with TRBJ1-1; maybe TRBD1 (6 bases). Trimming pared 6 bases from V and 0 bases from J, leaving 14 bases between. The CDR3 has 15 amino acids. Looked up from germline, CDR1 is MGHRA and CDR2 is YSYEKL. CDR3 nucleotide sequence: TGCGCCAGCAGACCTCCCGACAGGATGAACACTGAAGCTTTCTTT. It specifies CASRPPDRMNTEAFF.

V and J are TRBV10-3 and TRBJ2-7; 7 nucleotides agree with TRBD2. This CDR3 comprises 12 residues. J was trimmed by 7 bases and V by 6 bases; bases with no gene match: 6. Germline CDR1 and CDR2: ENHRY and SYGVKD. This CDR3 reads CAISVEAGEQYF. The CDR3 DNA reads as TGTGCCATCAGCGTCGAAGCGGGAGAGCAGTACTTC.

This rearrangement joins TRBV9 to TRBJ1-6; 7 bases line up with TRBD1. The CDR3 is 15 amino acids. V shed 3 bases, J shed 7 bases, and the junction held 7 bases outside the gene matches. In germline, CDR1 is SGDLS, CDR2 YYNGEE. CDR3 bases: TGTGCCAGCAGCGCGACAGGGTCCTCCAATTCACCCCTCCACTTT. Encoded protein: CASSATGSSNSPLHF.